This entry is about one TCR beta chain. Other nucleotide sequences from this sample produce the same CDR3. From germline, CDR1 is MDHEN and CDR2 SYDVKM. With 4 bases removed from V and 4 bases from J, the gap between germline ends came to 8 bases. This CDR3 comprises 12 residues. The data derive from a study of blood T cell repertoires in COVID-19. Assay: immunoSEQ multiplex PCR; the TCRdb copy retains only in-frame clones and omits some. The data show 95,000 to 100,000 clones, around 88% seen once. Sequences were obtained from peripheral blood. This TCR was recovered from a man older than 75 with acute or convalescent COVID-19. This chain uses TRBV28 with TRBJ2-7; D unresolved. CDR3 sequence: CASSSRGYEQYF. The CDR3 DNA follows: TGTGCCAGCAGTTCGAGAGGATACGAGCAGTACTTC.